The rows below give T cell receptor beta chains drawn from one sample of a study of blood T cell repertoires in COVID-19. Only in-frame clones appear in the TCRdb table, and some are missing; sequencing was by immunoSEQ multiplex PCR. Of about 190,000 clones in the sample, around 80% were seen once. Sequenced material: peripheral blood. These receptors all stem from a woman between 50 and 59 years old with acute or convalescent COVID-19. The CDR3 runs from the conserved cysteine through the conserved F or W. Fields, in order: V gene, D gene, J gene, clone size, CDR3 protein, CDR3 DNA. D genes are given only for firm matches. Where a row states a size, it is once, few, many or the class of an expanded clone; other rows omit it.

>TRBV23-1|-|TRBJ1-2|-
CASSPGRSGGYTF
TGCGCCAGCAGCCCAGGAAGAAGTGGTGGCTACACCTTC
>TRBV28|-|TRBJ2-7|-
CASSSPTVYEQYF
TGTGCCAGCAGTTCCCCGACAGTCTACGAGCAGTACTTC
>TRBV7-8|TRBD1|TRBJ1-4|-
CASSHRDRGLPNEKLFF
TGTGCCAGCAGCCATCGGGACAGGGGGTTGCCTAATGAAAAACTGTTTTTT
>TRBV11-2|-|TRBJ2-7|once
CASSLSLSGQYF
TGTGCCAGCAGCTTAAGCCTGTCGGGGCAGTACTTC
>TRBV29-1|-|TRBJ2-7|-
CSVSKDSEQGEQYF
TGCAGCGTTTCTAAGGACAGTGAGCAAGGCGAGCAGTACTTC
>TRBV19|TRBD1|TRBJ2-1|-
CASSPQTGDEQFF
TGTGCCAGTAGTCCCCAGACAGGGGATGAGCAGTTCTTC
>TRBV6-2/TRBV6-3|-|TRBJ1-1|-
CASSSTRGVEAFF
TGTGCCAGCAGTTCTACCCGGGGGGTTGAAGCTTTCTTT
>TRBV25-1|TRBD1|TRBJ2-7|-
CASSELGQAYEQYF
TGTGCCAGCAGTGAGTTGGGACAGGCCTACGAGCAGTACTTC
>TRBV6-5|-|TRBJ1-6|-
CASSYSIWRADSPLHF
TGTGCCAGCAGTTACTCGATATGGAGGGCTGATTCACCCCTCCACTTT
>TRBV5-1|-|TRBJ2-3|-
CASSLAAGVQGTQYF
TGCGCCAGCAGCTTGGCCGCAGGGGTCCAGGGTACGCAGTATTTT
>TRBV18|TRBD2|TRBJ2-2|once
CASSPASGTQGTGELFF
TGTGCCAGCTCACCAGCTAGCGGGACCCAGGGTACCGGGGAGCTGTTTTTT
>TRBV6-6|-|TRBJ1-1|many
CASSWADRKNTEAFF
TGTGCCAGCAGTTGGGCTGACAGAAAGAACACTGAAGCTTTCTTT
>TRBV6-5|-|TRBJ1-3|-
CASSYGSSSGNTIYF
TGTGCCAGCAGTTACGGGAGCTCCTCTGGAAACACCATATATTTT
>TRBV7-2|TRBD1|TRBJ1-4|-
CASSPGQGRSEKLFF
TGTGCCAGCAGCCCCGGACAGGGCCGAAGTGAAAAACTGTTTTTT
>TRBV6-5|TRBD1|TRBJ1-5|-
CASSGQGAFQPQHF
TGTGCCAGCAGCGGACAGGGGGCTTTCCAGCCCCAGCATTTT
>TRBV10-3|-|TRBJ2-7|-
CAISDRGYEQYF
TGTGCCATCAGTGACCGGGGTTACGAGCAGTACTTC